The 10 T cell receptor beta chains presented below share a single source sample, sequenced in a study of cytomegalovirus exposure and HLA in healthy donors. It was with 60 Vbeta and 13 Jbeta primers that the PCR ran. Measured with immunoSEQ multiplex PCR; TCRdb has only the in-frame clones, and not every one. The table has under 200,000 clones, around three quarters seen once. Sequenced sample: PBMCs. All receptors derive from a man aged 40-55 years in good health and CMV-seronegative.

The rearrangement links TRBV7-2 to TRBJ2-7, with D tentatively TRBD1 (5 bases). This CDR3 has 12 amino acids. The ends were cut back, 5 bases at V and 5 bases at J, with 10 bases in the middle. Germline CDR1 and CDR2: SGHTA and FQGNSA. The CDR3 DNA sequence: TGTGCCAGCAGCGTTTCGACAGACGAGCAGTACTTC. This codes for CASSVSTDEQYF. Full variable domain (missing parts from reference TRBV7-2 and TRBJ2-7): GAGVSQSPSNKVTEKGKDVELRCDPISGHTALYWYRQSLGQGLEFLIYFQGNSAPDKSGLPSDRFSAERTGGSVSTLTIQRTQQEDSAVYLCASSVSTDEQYFGPGTRLTVT.

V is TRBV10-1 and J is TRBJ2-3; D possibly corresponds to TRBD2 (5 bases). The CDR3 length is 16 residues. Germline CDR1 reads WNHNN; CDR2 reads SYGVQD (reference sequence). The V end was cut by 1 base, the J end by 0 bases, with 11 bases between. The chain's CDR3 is CASSEFGRTSTDTQYF. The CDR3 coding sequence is TGCGCCAGCAGTGAGTTTGGGAGAACAAGCACAGATACGCAGTATTTT.

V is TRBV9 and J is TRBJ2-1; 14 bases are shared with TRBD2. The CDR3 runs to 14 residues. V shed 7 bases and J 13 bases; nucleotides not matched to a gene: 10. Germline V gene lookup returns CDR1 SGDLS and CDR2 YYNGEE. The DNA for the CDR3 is TGTGCCAGCTCAGCCGGGACTAGCGGGAGAGATCAGTTCTTC. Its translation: CASSAGTSGRDQFF. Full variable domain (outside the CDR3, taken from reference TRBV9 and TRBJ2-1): DSGVTQTPKHLITATGQRVTLRCSPRSGDLSVYWYQQSLDQGLQFLIQYYNGEERAKGNILERFSAQQFPDLHSELNLSSLELGDSALYFCASSAGTSGRDQFFGPGTRLTVL.

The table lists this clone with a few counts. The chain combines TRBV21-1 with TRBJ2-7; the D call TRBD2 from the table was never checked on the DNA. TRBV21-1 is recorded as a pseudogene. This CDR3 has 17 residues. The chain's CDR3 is CASSKVGASAYSYEQYF. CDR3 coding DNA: TGTGCCAGCAGCAAAGTGGGAGCTAGCGCCTACTCCTACGAGCAGTACTTC.

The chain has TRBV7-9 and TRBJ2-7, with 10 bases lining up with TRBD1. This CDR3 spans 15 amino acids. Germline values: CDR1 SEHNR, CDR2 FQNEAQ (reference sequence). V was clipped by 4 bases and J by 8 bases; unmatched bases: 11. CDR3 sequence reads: CASSSTGQGDRKQYF. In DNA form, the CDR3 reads TGTGCCAGCAGCTCCACAGGACAGGGGGATAGAAAGCAGTACTTC.

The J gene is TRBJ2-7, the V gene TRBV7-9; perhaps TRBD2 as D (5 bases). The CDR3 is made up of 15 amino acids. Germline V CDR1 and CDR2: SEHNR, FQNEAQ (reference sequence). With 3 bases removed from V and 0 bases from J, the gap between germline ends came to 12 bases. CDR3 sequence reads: CASSFLPAGSYEQYF. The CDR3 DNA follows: TGTGCCAGCAGCTTTCTACCCGCGGGCTCCTACGAGCAGTACTTC.

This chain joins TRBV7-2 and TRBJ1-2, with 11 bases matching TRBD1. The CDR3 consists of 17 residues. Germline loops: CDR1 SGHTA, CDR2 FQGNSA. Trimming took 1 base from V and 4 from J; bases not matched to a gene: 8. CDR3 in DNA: TGTGCCAGCAGCTTAGGTGGACAGGGGGCCCTGGCCTATGGCTACACCTTC. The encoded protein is CASSLGGQGALAYGYTF.

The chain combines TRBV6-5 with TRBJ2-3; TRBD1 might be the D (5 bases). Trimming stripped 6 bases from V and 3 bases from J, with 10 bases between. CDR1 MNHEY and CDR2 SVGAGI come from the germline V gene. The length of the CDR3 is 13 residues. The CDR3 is CASRDSNTDTQYF. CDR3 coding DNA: TGTGCCAGCAGAGACAGCAATACAGATACGCAGTATTTT.

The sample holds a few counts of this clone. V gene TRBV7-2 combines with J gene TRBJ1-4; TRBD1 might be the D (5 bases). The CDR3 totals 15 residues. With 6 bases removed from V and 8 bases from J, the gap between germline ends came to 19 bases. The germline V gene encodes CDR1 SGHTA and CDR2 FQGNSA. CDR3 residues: CASSWSRQGGEKLFF. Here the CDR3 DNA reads TGTGCCAGCAGTTGGAGTCGGCAGGGTGGGGAAAAACTGTTTTTT.

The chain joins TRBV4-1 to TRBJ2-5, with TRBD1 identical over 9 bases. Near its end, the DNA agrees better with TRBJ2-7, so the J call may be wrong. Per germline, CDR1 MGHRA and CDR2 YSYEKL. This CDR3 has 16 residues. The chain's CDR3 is CASSHLSGQGLAEQYF. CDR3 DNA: TGCGCCAGCAGCCACCTTTCGGGACAGGGTCTTGCCGAGCAGTACTTC.